The following is a T cell receptor beta chain sequence with its context. The entry originates in a study of blood T cell repertoires in COVID-19. Study context: Acute-phase and convalescent COVID-19 samples originated in the United States, Italy and Spain. PBMCs, B-cell-depleted T cells, or T cells were the source of the cDNA or gDNA that made up the material.

J was trimmed by 7 bases and V by 0 bases; bases with no gene match: 3. The CDR3 spans 15 residues. Germline V gene lookup returns CDR1 SGHRS and CDR2 YFSETQ. The data were produced by immunoSEQ multiplex PCR, yet TCRdb's version contains in-frame clones alone and is incomplete. The sample consists of about 210,000 clones, 65% to 85% of them appearing once. Sequences were obtained from peripheral blood. This TCR came from a human donor in a cohort sampled during active COVID-19. The chain has TRBV5-1 and TRBJ1-6; 8 nucleotides agree with TRBD1. The CDR3 protein is CASSLARDRNSPLHF. DNA for the CDR3: TGCGCCAGCAGCTTGGCCCGGGACAGGAATTCACCCCTCCACTTT.